These 28 T cell receptor beta chains were sequenced from one sample in a study of blood T cell repertoires in COVID-19. Repertoires were generated with immunoSEQ multiplex PCR, while TCRdb's copy carries only in-frame clones and drops some. This sample carries hundreds of thousands of clones, about 83% of them seen once, and the ten largest clones take approximately 9.3%. The material sequenced was PBMCs or T cells enriched from blood (not recorded which). The receptor set was obtained from a woman in her 50s who had recovered from COVID-19.

The genes are TRBV5-6 and TRBJ2-2; 10 nucleotides line up with TRBD2. From germline, CDR1 is SGHDT and CDR2 YYEEEE. V was clipped by 3 bases and J by 5 bases; unmatched bases: 7. The CDR3 is 16 amino acids. The CDR3: CASSSRTSGVTGELFF. The CDR3 nucleotides are TGTGCCAGCAGCTCCAGAACTAGCGGGGTAACCGGGGAGCTGTTTTTT.

This sequence joins TRBV2 and TRBJ1-4, with a tentative D call TRBD1 (6 bases). Trimming removed 5 bases at V and 3 bases at J, with 13 bases between. CDR3 length: 15 amino acids. The germline V gene has CDR1 SNHLY and CDR2 FYNNEI. CDR3 bases: TGTGCCAGCAGTCGCGACAGGTACTCTAATGAAAAACTGTTTTTT. Amino acids: CASSRDRYSNEKLFF.

This sequence joins TRBV5-1 and TRBJ2-7; 11 positions agree with TRBD1. J was trimmed by 6 bases and V by 3 bases; bases with no gene match: 26. The CDR3 covers 21 residues. CDR1 is SGHRS and CDR2 is YFSETQ in the germline V gene. CDR3 loop: CASSYTPLVAGADRGLLEQYF. The CDR3 bases are TGCGCCAGCAGCTACACTCCTCTTGTCGCCGGGGCGGACAGGGGGCTCCTCGAGCAGTACTTC.

The chain recombines TRBV30 with TRBJ2-3; D remains ambiguous. V was trimmed by 3 bases and J by 2 bases, leaving 6 bases between them. Looked up from germline, CDR1 is GTSNPN and CDR2 is SVGIG (reference sequence). The CDR3 contains 12 residues. In DNA, the CDR3 is TGTGCCTGGAGCGCCTACACAGATACGCAGTATTTT. This gives the protein CAWSAYTDTQYF.

The chain is built from TRBV11-3 and TRBJ2-3, with 7 nucleotides matching TRBD2. V was clipped by 5 bases and J by 4 bases; unmatched bases: 15. Germline assignment: CDR1 SGHNT and CDR2 YENEEA. The CDR3 is 17 amino acids. This CDR3 is CASSPPLGSGEADTQYF. In DNA, the CDR3 is TGTGCCAGCAGCCCACCCTTGGGGAGCGGGGAGGCAGATACGCAGTATTTT.

About this clone itself: Other nucleotide sequences from this sample produce the same CDR3. The chain is built from TRBV18 and TRBJ1-1; TRBD1 matches 8 bases. Trimming took 6 bases from V and 1 from J; bases not matched to a gene: 4. The CDR3 length is 14 residues. Germline V gene lookup returns CDR1 KGHSH and CDR2 LQKENI. The CDR3 DNA reads as TGTGCCAGCTCCCCGGACAGGGCGAACACTGAAGCTTTCTTT. Its protein product is CASSPDRANTEAFF.

CDR3 residues: CASSFTGGNYEQYF. The CDR3 DNA follows: TGTGCCAGCAGCTTCACAGGGGGTAACTACGAGCAGTACTTC. This chain joins TRBV11-3 and TRBJ2-7; 8 bases fit TRBD1. Looked up from germline, CDR1 is SGHNT and CDR2 is YENEEA. The CDR3 length is 14 residues. Germline trimming cut 3 bases from V and 3 bases from J; bases unmatched to any gene: 4. The variable domain in full, with the rest retrieved from reference TRBV11-3 and TRBJ2-7, is EAGVVQSPRYKIIEKKQPVAFWCNPISGHNTLYWYLQNLGQGPELLIRYENEEAVDDSQLPKDRFSAERLKGVDSTLKIQPAELGDSAVYLCASSFTGGNYEQYFGPGTRLTVT.

The rearrangement uses TRBV9 and TRBJ1-1, with D perhaps TRBD1 (5 bases). The length of the CDR3 is 14 residues. V lost 3 bases and J 5 bases, leaving 14 bases between the germline ends. Germline V CDR1 and CDR2: SGDLS, YYNGEE. The chain's CDR3 is CASSAVGTSTEAFF. CDR3 nucleotides: TGTGCCAGCAGCGCCGTGGGGACTTCGACTGAAGCTTTCTTT. Together with reference TRBV9 and TRBJ1-1, the CDR3 gives the full variable domain: DSGVTQTPKHLITATGQRVTLRCSPRSGDLSVYWYQQSLDQGLQFLIQYYNGEERAKGNILERFSAQQFPDLHSELNLSSLELGDSALYFCASSAVGTSTEAFFGQGTRLTVV.

The rearrangement uses TRBV5-1 and TRBJ1-2; 7 bases agree with TRBD1. Germline V gives CDR1 SGHRS, CDR2 YFSETQ. The CDR3 extends over 15 amino acids. Trimming took 3 bases from V and 7 from J; bases not matched to a gene: 12. The CDR3 is CASSSGTVGKGGYTF. In nucleotides, the CDR3 is TGCGCCAGCAGCTCTGGGACAGTTGGGAAAGGTGGCTACACCTTC.

The chain combines TRBV23-1 with TRBJ1-4; D is possibly TRBD1 (6 bases). TRBV23-1 is an ORF, with its function uncertain. The V end was cut by 0 bases, the J end by 7 bases, with 12 bases between. This CDR3 has 15 amino acids. CDR3: CASSQSAGVGEKLFF. The CDR3, as DNA: TGCGCCAGCAGTCAATCGGCAGGGGTGGGTGAAAAACTGTTTTTT.

This clone has just a few counts. The V and J genes are TRBV28 and TRBJ1-2; weak D call: TRBD1 (6 bases). Per germline, CDR1 MDHEN and CDR2 SYDVKM. Trimming shortened V by 6 bases and J by 2 bases, and 10 bases separated the two germline ends. CDR3 size: 13 residues. CDR3 in DNA: TGTGCCAGCAGCCAAACAGGGAACTATGGCTACACCTTC. Translation: CASSQTGNYGYTF.

This chain links TRBV7-2 with TRBJ2-7; D may be TRBD2 (5 bases). The CDR3 is made up of 13 amino acids. Per germline, CDR1 SGHTA and CDR2 FQGNSA. V dropped 1 base and J dropped 3 bases, with 7 bases sitting between them. CDR3 DNA: TGTGCCAGCAGCTTAGAGCGGTTCTACGAGCAGTACTTC. Its protein is CASSLERFYEQYF.

The V gene is TRBV28, the J gene TRBJ1-4; no clear D. The CDR3 contains 17 residues. Trimming removed 3 bases at V and 8 bases at J, with 22 bases between. Germline V gene sequence: CDR1 MDHEN, CDR2 SYDVKM. CDR3 in amino acids: CASSFQPQGLGGEKLFF. CDR3 coding DNA: TGTGCCAGCAGTTTCCAACCCCAAGGCCTAGGTGGGGAAAAACTGTTTTTT.

The J gene is TRBJ1-2, the V gene TRBV27; 7 bases agree with TRBD1. The length of the CDR3 is 14 residues. Germline CDR1 reads MNHEY; CDR2 reads SMNVEV (reference sequence). J gave up 0 bases and V 4 bases, and 2 bases lay outside the gene matches. The CDR3 is CASSSGGTNYGYTF. The CDR3 DNA is TGTGCCAGCAGTTCAGGGGGAACTAACTATGGCTACACCTTC.

V is TRBV18 and J is TRBJ1-6; possibly TRBD1 for D (6 bases). The V and J ends lost 2 bases and 9 bases respectively, with 11 bases between them. Germline CDR1 and CDR2: KGHSH and LQKENI. This CDR3 comprises 14 residues. CDR3 sequence (DNA): TGTGCCAGCTCACCAGGGGGCGCTTTTTCACCCCTCCACTTT. It translates to CASSPGGAFSPLHF.

The chain couples TRBV7-2 to TRBJ2-7; D unresolved. V gave up 1 base and J gave up 2 bases, with 12 bases separating them. In germline, CDR1 is SGHTA, CDR2 FQGNSA. The CDR3 extends over 15 amino acids. The CDR3 nucleotides are TGTGCCAGCAGCTTAGTGGTCACAAAGACCTACGAGCAGTACTTC. Translated: CASSLVVTKTYEQYF.

This clone was counted a single time. The rearrangement uses TRBV5-1 and TRBJ2-1; tentative D call: TRBD2 (6 bases). This CDR3 region has 12 residues. With 7 bases removed from V and 4 bases from J, the gap between germline ends came to 9 bases. CDR1 is SGHRS and CDR2 is YFSETQ in the germline V gene. The CDR3 protein is CASHGGYNEQFF. The CDR3 nucleotides are TGCGCCAGCCATGGGGGGTACAATGAGCAGTTCTTC.

The chain combines TRBV28 with TRBJ2-7; 8 bases agree with TRBD1. The CDR3 consists of 14 residues. Germline assignment: CDR1 MDHEN and CDR2 SYDVKM. The J segment lost 4 bases and the V segment lost 7 bases, leaving 9 bases of the junction unmatched. As DNA, the CDR3 is TGTGCCAGCAAAACCGGGACAGGACTTTACGAGCAGTACTTC. Its protein is CASKTGTGLYEQYF.

CDR3 in amino acids: CASSLGATGGNTIYF. As DNA, the CDR3 is TGCGCCAGCAGCTTGGGGGCTACAGGAGGAAACACCATATATTTT. The chain carries TRBV5-1 and TRBJ1-3; D possibly corresponds to TRBD1 (5 bases). Germline CDR1 is SGHRS and CDR2 is YFSETQ. V was pared by 0 bases and J by 4 bases, with 11 bases between. CDR3 size: 15 residues.

A single count supports this clone. CDR3 loop: CATSSDRDGRQPQHF. The CDR3 bases are TGTGCCACCAGCTCGGACAGGGACGGGCGGCAGCCCCAGCATTTT. The chain has TRBV15 and TRBJ1-5, with 8 bases matching TRBD1. This CDR3 has 15 residues. CDR1 and CDR2 (germline): LNHNV, YYDKDF (reference sequence). V trimming: 5 bases; J trimming: 7 bases; junction bases outside the gene matches: 10.

V gene TRBV6-2 or TRBV6-3 combines with J gene TRBJ2-1; D is uncertain. Trimming took off 4 bases at V and 5 bases at J, with 15 bases between the two ends. Germline V gene sequence: CDR1 MNHEY, CDR2 SVGEGT. This CDR3 has 15 residues. CDR3 sequence reads: CASSSYSSLHNEQFF. CDR3 sequence (DNA): TGTGCCAGCAGTTCATATAGTTCTCTCCACAATGAGCAGTTCTTC.

This clone was found once. The chain carries TRBV30 and TRBJ1-1, with unresolved D. Trimming pared 6 bases from V and 1 base from J, leaving 9 bases between. The CDR3 covers 12 residues. The V gene's germline CDR1 is GTSNPN and CDR2 SVGIG (reference sequence). The CDR3 here is CACYQWNTEAFF. The CDR3 nucleotides are TGTGCCTGCTATCAATGGAACACTGAAGCTTTCTTT.

V and J are TRBV9 and TRBJ1-6; 9 nucleotides line up with TRBD1. Germline CDR1 reads SGDLS; CDR2 reads YYNGEE. The V gene end was trimmed by 0 bases and the J gene end by 10 bases; junction bases not matched to a gene: 11. CDR3 size: 17 residues. The CDR3 region has the DNA TGTGCCAGCAGCGTAGCTTGGGGACAGGGACGAGGATCACCCCTCCACTTT. The encoded protein is CASSVAWGQGRGSPLHF.

The chain links TRBV7-2 to TRBJ2-3; perhaps TRBD2 as D (5 bases). The length of the CDR3 is 12 residues. The V gene lost 6 bases and the J gene lost 4 bases, with 8 bases spanning the gap. Looked up from germline, CDR1 is SGHTA and CDR2 is FQGNSA. CDR3 DNA: TGTGCCAGCAGAGAACTAGCAGATACGCAGTATTTT. It is translated as CASRELADTQYF.

The chain links TRBV18 to TRBJ2-3, with unresolved D. Germline assignment: CDR1 KGHSH and CDR2 LQKENI. The CDR3 spans 13 residues. The V end was cut by 4 bases, the J end by 2 bases, with 7 bases between. The CDR3 bases are TGTGCCAGCTCACGAGGAAACACAGATACGCAGTATTTT. Translated, it gives CASSRGNTDTQYF.

The rearrangement joins TRBV9 to TRBJ2-5; 9 bases line up with TRBD2. Germline trimming cut 1 base from V and 2 bases from J; bases unmatched to any gene: 3. Germline loops: CDR1 SGDLS, CDR2 YYNGEE. The CDR3 is 15 residues long. For the CDR3, the DNA is TGTGCCAGCAGCGTATTAGCGGGGGAGCAAGAGACCCAGTACTTC. Encoded protein: CASSVLAGEQETQYF.

The J gene is TRBJ1-3, the V gene TRBV28; D might be TRBD1 (6 bases). Trimming removed 6 bases at V and 2 bases at J, with 14 bases between. Germline V CDR1 and CDR2: MDHEN, SYDVKM. CDR3 length equals 15 residues. CDR3 in amino acids: CASSLPTGTGNTIYF. CDR3 in DNA: TGTGCCAGCAGCCTACCAACAGGGACTGGAAACACCATATATTTT.

This CDR3 is CASSPGLTQGGEQYF. DNA of the CDR3: TGTGCCAGCAGCCCGGGACTCACCCAAGGCGGGGAGCAGTACTTC. The chain couples TRBV7-9 to TRBJ2-7, with TRBD2 as a possible D gene (6 bases). The CDR3 length is 15 residues. Per germline, CDR1 SEHNR and CDR2 FQNEAQ (reference sequence). Trimming took off 5 bases at V and 7 bases at J, with 21 bases between the two ends.